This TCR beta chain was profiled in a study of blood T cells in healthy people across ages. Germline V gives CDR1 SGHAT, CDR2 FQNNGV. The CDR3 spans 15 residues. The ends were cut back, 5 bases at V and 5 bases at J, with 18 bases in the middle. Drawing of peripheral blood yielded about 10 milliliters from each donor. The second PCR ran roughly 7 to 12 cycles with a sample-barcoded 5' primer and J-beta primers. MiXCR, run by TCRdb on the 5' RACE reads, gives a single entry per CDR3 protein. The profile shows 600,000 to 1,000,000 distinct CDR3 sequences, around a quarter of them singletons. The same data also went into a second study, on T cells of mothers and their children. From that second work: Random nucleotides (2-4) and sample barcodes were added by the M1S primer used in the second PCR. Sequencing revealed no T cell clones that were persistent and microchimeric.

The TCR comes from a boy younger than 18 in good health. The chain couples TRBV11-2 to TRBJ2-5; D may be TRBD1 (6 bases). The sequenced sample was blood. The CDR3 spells CASSPLGSQGETQYF. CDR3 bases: TGTGCCAGCAGCCCCCTCGGTTCGCAGGGGGAGACCCAGTACTTC.